This T cell receptor beta chain was observed in a study of T cell responses to AZD1222 COVID-19 vaccine. Assay used: immunoSEQ multiplex PCR; TCRdb lists only in-frame clones, some missing. The repertoire holds about 180,000 clones, with 88% as singletons. The CDR3 sequence is 14 residues long. The V gene end was trimmed by 5 bases and the J gene end by 3 bases; junction bases not matched to a gene: 4. Germline loops: CDR1 ENHRY, CDR2 SYGVKD. This clonotype originated in an adult who received the AZD1222 COVID-19 vaccine. This sequence joins TRBV10-3 and TRBJ2-7; 10 bases map to TRBD1. Sequencing used peripheral blood, obtained 28 days after the second AZD1222 dose. The CDR3 reads CAISSGTGDYEQYF. The CDR3, as DNA: TGTGCCATCAGTTCCGGGACAGGGGACTACGAGCAGTACTTC.